These T cell receptor beta chains were read from a single sample in a study of cytomegalovirus exposure and HLA in healthy donors. The method was immunoSEQ multiplex PCR; TCRdb's version includes in-frame clones alone and lacks a portion of them. Altogether tens of thousands of clones are present, roughly three quarters being singletons, with the ten largest covering about 7%. The specimen was PBMCs. The source of these receptors is a man aged 30-40 years in good health and CMV-seronegative. Each CDR3 is given with its conserved first and last residue. The D gene is left open where the match is weak. Clone size is given for some rows only: seen once, a few or many times, or a class if the clone is expanded.

clone_size | d_call | j_call | v_call | cdr3_length | cdr3_aa | cdr3_nt
NA | TRBD1 | TRBJ2-1 | TRBV2 | 15 | CASSEGTGWIFGQFF | TGTGCCAGCAGTGAAGGGACAGGGTGGATATTTGGGCAGTTCTTC
NA | TRBD1 | TRBJ2-1 | TRBV5-6 | 16 | CASSLDWTGGRNEQFF | TGTGCCAGCAGCTTGGACTGGACAGGGGGCCGCAATGAGCAGTTCTTC
once | NA | TRBJ1-2 | TRBV7-2 | 16 | CASSVGAGATNYGYTF | TGTGCCAGCAGCGTAGGGGCGGGGGCAACTAACTATGGCTACACCTTC
NA | NA | TRBJ2-1 | TRBV7-2 | 16 | CASSLVAALGDNEQFF | TGTGCCAGCAGCTTAGTAGCGGCCCTCGGGGACAATGAGCAGTTCTTC
NA | NA | TRBJ1-4 | TRBV7-2 | 15 | CASSQRTAGHEKLFF | TGTGCCAGCAGCCAAAGGACAGCCGGACATGAAAAACTGTTTTTT
few | NA | TRBJ1-5 | TRBV7-2 | 16 | CASSSRIGSQNQPQHF | TGTGCCAGCAGCTCAAGGATCGGGAGTCAAAATCAGCCCCAGCATTTT
few | NA | TRBJ2-7 | TRBV7-9 | 14 | CASSLILELGEQYF | TGTGCCAGCAGCTTAATACTAGAGTTGGGGGAGCAGTACTTC
NA | NA | TRBJ2-3 | TRBV2 | 16 | CASSPIQGLGTDTQYF | TGTGCCAGCAGCCCTATCCAGGGTTTGGGGACAGATACGCAGTATTTT
NA | TRBD2 | TRBJ2-2 | TRBV4-2 | 15 | CASSRLAGSTGELFF | TGTGCCAGCAGCCGTCTAGCGGGGAGCACCGGGGAGCTGTTTTTT
NA | TRBD1 | TRBJ1-1 | TRBV19 | 13 | CASIRQGDTEAFF | TGTGCCAGTATAAGACAGGGGGACACTGAAGCTTTCTTT
NA | TRBD1 | TRBJ2-7 | TRBV5-1 | 14 | CASSLGQGAFEQYF | TGCGCCAGCAGCCTGGGACAGGGGGCTTTCGAGCAGTACTTC
NA | NA | TRBJ2-2 | TRBV9 | 16 | CASSPLAGVDTGELFF | TGTGCCAGCAGCCCCCTCGCCGGGGTTGACACCGGGGAGCTGTTTTTT
NA | NA | TRBJ2-5 | TRBV6-5 | 13 | CASSYNRQETQYF | TGTGCCAGCAGTTATAACAGACAAGAGACCCAGTACTTC
NA | TRBD1 | TRBJ2-7 | TRBV28 | 13 | CASTEGQSYEQYF | TGTGCCAGCACCGAGGGACAGTCCTACGAGCAGTACTTC
NA | NA | TRBJ1-1 | TRBV5-6 | 12 | CASSLRETEAFF | TGTGCCAGCAGCTTGCGCGAAACTGAAGCTTTCTTT
NA | TRBD1 | TRBJ1-1 | TRBV6-5 | 14 | CASSPDRGQARLFF | TGTGCCAGCAGCCCGGACAGGGGGCAGGCAAGGCTATTCTTT
once | NA | TRBJ2-5 | TRBV7-8 | 14 | CASSLVQGRETQYF | TGTGCCAGCAGCTTAGTCCAGGGGCGGGAGACCCAGTACTTC
NA | NA | TRBJ1-2 | TRBV28 | 14 | CASSPRATSYGYTF | TGTGCCAGCAGCCCCAGGGCAACATCCTATGGCTACACCTTC
NA | NA | TRBJ1-3 | TRBV5-1 | 13 | CASSPGGGNTIYF | TGCGCCAGCAGCCCTGGAGGGGGAAACACCATATATTTT
NA | NA | TRBJ2-5 | TRBV5-1 | 13 | CASSLGGWETQYF | TGCGCCAGCAGCTTGGGCGGATGGGAGACCCAGTACTTC
NA | NA | TRBJ2-3 | TRBV6-4 | 14 | CASSPSASTDTQYF | TGTGCCAGCAGTCCCAGTGCTAGCACAGATACGCAGTATTTT
few | TRBD2 | TRBJ2-2 | TRBV2 | 16 | CASSELLAGYTGELFF | TGTGCCAGCAGTGAGTTACTAGCGGGATACACCGGGGAGCTGTTTTTT
NA | TRBD1 | TRBJ2-7 | TRBV4-1 | 16 | CASSQKVARGGDEQYF | TGCGCCAGCAGCCAAAAGGTCGCTAGAGGGGGCGACGAGCAGTACTTC
NA | NA | TRBJ2-7 | TRBV6-5 | 15 | CASRQHRDKAYEQYF | TGTGCCAGCAGACAACACCGGGACAAGGCATACGAGCAGTACTTC
NA | NA | TRBJ2-1 | TRBV29-1 | 14 | CSGTKQPLYNEQFF | TGCAGCGGCACAAAACAGCCCCTCTACAATGAGCAGTTCTTC
NA | NA | TRBJ2-1 | TRBV4-3 | 14 | CASSHTSRSDEQFF | TGCGCCAGCAGCCACACATCCCGGAGCGATGAGCAGTTCTTC
NA | TRBD1 | TRBJ1-4 | TRBV4-2 | 18 | CASSQEWTGRPPNEKLFF | TGTGCCAGCAGCCAGGAGTGGACAGGCCGACCTCCTAATGAAAAACTGTTTTTT
few | TRBD1 | TRBJ1-1 | TRBV14 | 13 | CASSQALTGMAFF | TGTGCCAGCAGCCAGGCTTTGACAGGGATGGCTTTCTTT
NA | NA | TRBJ2-5 | TRBV7-9 | 12 | CASSQGGETQYF | TGTGCCAGCAGCCAGGGGGGAGAGACCCAGTACTTC
medium-sized | TRBD1 | TRBJ1-2 | TRBV6-6 | 14 | CASRPGQGGHGYTF | TGTGCCAGCAGGCCGGGACAGGGGGGCCATGGCTACACCTTC
NA | NA | TRBJ2-7 | TRBV6-5 | 16 | CASSYGDGSTTYEQYF | TGTGCCAGCAGTTACGGTGACGGGAGTACCACCTACGAGCAGTACTTC
NA | TRBD2 | TRBJ2-2 | TRBV4-2 | 18 | CASSQEGLAGVGDGELFF | TGTGCCAGCAGCCAAGAGGGGCTAGCGGGGGTGGGGGACGGGGAGCTGTTTTTT
few | NA | TRBJ1-2 | TRBV25-1 | 13 | CASSDGPLYGYTF | TGTGCCAGCAGTGATGGCCCCCTCTATGGCTACACCTTC
few | NA | TRBJ1-4 | TRBV20-1 | 11 | CSASRGEKLFF | TGCAGTGCTAGTCGAGGGGAAAAACTGTTTTTT
NA | TRBD1 | TRBJ2-5 | TRBV25-1 | 14 | CASSERTGGETQYF | TGTGCCAGCAGTGAAAGGACAGGGGGTGAGACCCAGTACTTC
NA | NA | TRBJ1-1 | TRBV7-6 | 15 | CASSFLVGVNTEAFF | TGTGCCAGCAGCTTTCTAGTAGGGGTGAACACTGAAGCTTTCTTT
NA | NA | TRBJ1-1 | TRBV29-1 | 12 | CSGSHGLTEAFF | TGCAGCGGTTCGCATGGGCTCACTGAAGCTTTCTTT
NA | TRBD2 | TRBJ2-3 | TRBV4-2 | 16 | CASSHTSGGEVDTQYF | TGTGCCAGCAGCCACACTAGCGGGGGGGAGGTAGATACGCAGTATTTT
few | NA | TRBJ1-2 | TRBV5-1 | 13 | CASSYEGAYGYTF | TGCGCCAGCAGCTACGAGGGAGCTTATGGCTACACCTTC
NA | NA | TRBJ2-1 | TRBV5-1 | 12 | CASSLGQNEQFF | TGCGCCAGCAGCTTGGGGCAGAATGAGCAGTTCTTC
NA | NA | TRBJ1-6 | TRBV6-5 | 13 | CASTPGHRVPLHF | TGTGCCAGCACCCCGGGACACCGAGTCCCCCTCCACTTT
NA | NA | TRBJ1-1 | TRBV5-1 | 15 | CASSVTGHSNTEAFF | TGCGCCAGCAGCGTGACGGGACACTCAAACACTGAAGCTTTCTTT
NA | TRBD1 | TRBJ1-2 | TRBV6-5 | 15 | CASSYDPGGSYGYTF | TGTGCCAGCAGTTACGATCCAGGGGGATCATATGGCTACACCTTC
once | NA | TRBJ1-2 | TRBV19 | 13 | CASSIPAIYGYTF | TGTGCCAGTAGTATTCCAGCGATTTATGGCTACACCTTC
NA | TRBD2 | TRBJ2-1 | TRBV29-1 | 15 | CSVHILAGGYNEQFF | TGCAGCGTCCATATACTAGCGGGAGGGTACAATGAGCAGTTCTTC
NA | NA | TRBJ2-1 | TRBV5-1 | 13 | CASSLTDRQSPFF | TGCGCCAGCAGCTTGACCGACAGACAATCGCCGTTCTTC
NA | TRBD1 | TRBJ2-7 | TRBV29-1 | 13 | CSANRGQGYEQYF | TGCAGCGCCAACAGGGGGCAGGGTTACGAGCAGTACTTC
NA | NA | TRBJ2-5 | TRBV27 | 14 | CASSITGKQETQYF | TGTGCCAGCAGTATCACAGGGAAGCAAGAGACCCAGTACTTC
NA | NA | TRBJ2-3 | TRBV14 | 15 | CASSLTMVHTDTQYF | TGTGCCAGCAGCCTCACAATGGTACACACAGATACGCAGTATTTT
NA | NA | TRBJ2-5 | TRBV11-2 | 14 | CASSLAGLDETQYF | TGTGCCAGCAGCTTAGCTGGGCTTGACGAGACCCAGTACTTC
NA | NA | TRBJ1-6 | TRBV6-1 | 15 | CASSVQGNGDSPLHF | TGTGCCAGCAGCGTACAGGGCAACGGGGATTCACCCCTCCACTTT
NA | TRBD1 | TRBJ1-4 | TRBV4-2 | 15 | CASSQGGQGNEKLFF | TGTGCCAGCAGCCAAGGGGGACAGGGGAATGAAAAACTGTTTTTT
few | NA | TRBJ2-5 | TRBV5-1 | 14 | CASSLTTAQETQYF | TGCGCCAGCAGCTTGACCACAGCACAAGAGACCCAGTACTTC
few | NA | TRBJ1-3 | TRBV6-5 | 16 | CASSFLTGLSGNTIYF | TGTGCCAGCAGTTTTCTGACAGGCCTCTCTGGAAACACCATATATTTT
few | NA | TRBJ2-7 | TRBV10-3 | 12 | CAIRDWLGEQYF | TGTGCCATCCGGGACTGGCTTGGCGAGCAGTACTTC
once | NA | TRBJ2-6 | TRBV7-9 | 17 | CASSLRSLPPGANVLTF | TGTGCCAGCAGCTTAAGAAGCCTCCCCCCCGGGGCCAACGTCCTGACTTTC
NA | TRBD1 | TRBJ2-7 | TRBV11-2 | 15 | CASSLDPTGIYEQYF | TGTGCCAGCAGCTTAGATCCGACAGGGATTTACGAGCAGTACTTC